This T cell receptor beta chain was obtained from a study of spatial heterogeneity in lung cancer. TCRdb reprocessed the 5' RACE reads with MiXCR, giving one entry per CDR3 protein. The sample includes 2,000 to 2,500 distinct CDR3 sequences, about two fifths of them seen just once. Noted time point: sample taken at primary tumor resection. In each case, whole RNA from tumor, nontumor lung or frozen PBMC was sequenced unsorted. CDR1 and CDR2 (germline): MNHNY, SVGAGI (reference sequence). The CDR3 sequence is 13 residues long. The V segment lost 8 bases and the J segment 4 bases; nucleotides outside the gene matches: 6. Study conclusions and caveats: It was found that expanded intratumoral alpha and beta TCR counts tracked tumor mutation counts. Of the expanded TCRs, ubiquitous and regional counts tracked the counts of ubiquitous and regional nonsynonymous mutations, respectively.

A few counts support this clonotype. Its antigen remains unidentified. The receptor comes from a male donor with early-stage non-small cell lung cancer. The J gene is TRBJ2-5, the V gene TRBV6-6; 8 positions match TRBD2. Sequences were derived from lung tumor tissue, sampled at surgery. The CDR3 coding sequence is TGTGCCAGCGGGGGAAGCGGGGGAGAGACCCAGTACTTC. Encoded protein: CASGGSGGETQYF.